The T cell receptor (beta chain) under discussion was sequenced for a study of shared clonotypes between healthy human individuals. General study results and limits: In general, naive subsets displayed greater estimated richness than memory subsets did.

CD45RA+ naive and CD45RA-negative memory subsets were separated from CD4+ cells. CDR1 is MNHEY and CDR2 is SMNVEV in the germline V gene (reference sequence). The V gene lost 4 bases and the J gene lost 5 bases, with 3 bases spanning the gap. The CDR3 is 10 residues long. The authors' processing: In the immunoSEQ data, sequences were junction-only and lacked quality scores, so filtering differed. The protocol was immunoSEQ multiplex PCR, while the TCRdb copy is restricted to in-frame clones and leaves out a portion. V and J calls and clone size follow that table, whereas D and trimming were derived from the DNA. The sample carries a few million clones, 93% recorded once. As concerns this clone: Its antigen is unknown.

The chain carries TRBV27 and TRBJ2-7, with D unclear. Sequenced input: naive CD4+ T cells from PBMCs. Noted subset: CD45RA+ positively selected. The source of this sequence is a man in his late teens or twenties in good health. Some clones in this sample may be carry-over from other donors' samples. The CDR3 coding sequence is TGTGCCAGCAGTTCCCACGAGCAGTACTTC. It is translated as CASSSHEQYF.